These T cell receptor beta chains were read from a single sample in a study of CD8+ T cells in alopecia areata. Here immunoSEQ multiplex PCR was the method, and the copy in TCRdb shows in-frame clones only, minus some. The repertoire holds hundreds of thousands of clones, with 67% as singletons. Sequenced here: CD4+ T cells sorted from blood, sampled at week 0. These receptors came from a human donor with alopecia areata. CDR3s include the opening cysteine and the closing phenylalanine or tryptophan. A D gene is named only where the DNA matches it firmly. Where a row states a size, it is once, few, many or the class of an expanded clone; other rows omit it.

J gene: TRBJ1-1; V gene: TRBV5-1; clone size: NA; D gene: NA; CDR3 protein: CASSQDSWAEAFF; CDR3 DNA: TGCGCCAGCAGCCAGGACAGCTGGGCTGAAGCTTTCTTT
J gene: TRBJ1-4; V gene: TRBV30; clone size: NA; D gene: NA; CDR3 protein: CAWSPPPGPRGEKLFF; CDR3 DNA: TGTGCCTGGAGCCCCCCTCCGGGGCCGCGGGGAGAAAAACTGTTTTTT
J gene: TRBJ1-3; V gene: TRBV2; clone size: NA; D gene: NA; CDR3 protein: CASSVAGDTIYF; CDR3 DNA: TGTGCCAGCAGTGTAGCAGGGGACACCATATATTTT
J gene: TRBJ2-5; V gene: TRBV27; clone size: few; D gene: NA; CDR3 protein: CASSLGRGWETQYF; CDR3 DNA: TGTGCCAGCAGTTTGGGACGGGGCTGGGAGACCCAGTACTTC
J gene: TRBJ1-1; V gene: TRBV7-9; clone size: NA; D gene: NA; CDR3 protein: CASSVTGGTEAFF; CDR3 DNA: TGTGCCAGCAGCGTTACTGGGGGAACTGAAGCTTTCTTT
J gene: TRBJ1-1; V gene: TRBV2; clone size: NA; D gene: NA; CDR3 protein: CASSVSLTEAFF; CDR3 DNA: TGTGCCAGCAGTGTCTCGCTTACTGAAGCTTTCTTT
J gene: TRBJ2-1; V gene: TRBV4-3; clone size: NA; D gene: NA; CDR3 protein: CASSPRPYNEQFF; CDR3 DNA: TGCGCCAGCAGCCCAAGGCCCTACAATGAGCAGTTCTTC
J gene: TRBJ2-5; V gene: TRBV4-2; clone size: NA; D gene: TRBD2; CDR3 protein: CASSSRTSGEGETQYF; CDR3 DNA: TGTGCCAGCAGCTCCCGGACTAGCGGGGAGGGAGAGACCCAGTACTTC
J gene: TRBJ2-7; V gene: TRBV2; clone size: few; D gene: NA; CDR3 protein: CASSEAGRVYEQYF; CDR3 DNA: TGTGCCAGCAGTGAAGCGGGCAGGGTCTACGAGCAGTACTTC
J gene: TRBJ1-5; V gene: TRBV7-2; clone size: NA; D gene: NA; CDR3 protein: CASSPGRGGQPQHF; CDR3 DNA: TGTGCCAGCAGCCCGGGACGAGGCGGTCAGCCCCAGCATTTT
J gene: TRBJ2-2; V gene: TRBV30; clone size: NA; D gene: TRBD1; CDR3 protein: CAWSPLGQGFTGELFF; CDR3 DNA: TGTGCCTGGAGTCCCCTCGGACAGGGGTTCACCGGGGAGCTGTTTTTT
J gene: TRBJ2-3; V gene: TRBV29-1; clone size: NA; D gene: NA; CDR3 protein: CSVTQGRDTQYF; CDR3 DNA: TGCAGCGTTACGCAGGGGCGAGATACGCAGTATTTT
J gene: TRBJ2-1; V gene: TRBV29-1; clone size: once; D gene: NA; CDR3 protein: CSVEGQTYNEQFF; CDR3 DNA: TGCAGCGTTGAAGGTCAGACCTACAATGAGCAGTTCTTC
J gene: TRBJ2-5; V gene: TRBV13; clone size: NA; D gene: NA; CDR3 protein: CASSPTGETQYF; CDR3 DNA: TGTGCCAGCAGCCCGACTGGGGAGACCCAGTACTTC
J gene: TRBJ1-1; V gene: TRBV9; clone size: NA; D gene: TRBD1; CDR3 protein: CASSSDRAMNTEAFF; CDR3 DNA: TGTGCCAGCAGCTCGGACAGGGCGATGAACACTGAAGCTTTCTTT
J gene: TRBJ2-7; V gene: TRBV30; clone size: NA; D gene: NA; CDR3 protein: CAWSPDGVDEQYF; CDR3 DNA: TGTGCCTGGAGTCCGGACGGGGTCGACGAGCAGTACTTC
J gene: TRBJ1-2; V gene: TRBV5-6; clone size: few; D gene: TRBD1; CDR3 protein: CASSFGTVRYGYTF; CDR3 DNA: TGTGCCAGCAGCTTCGGGACAGTGAGATATGGCTACACCTTC